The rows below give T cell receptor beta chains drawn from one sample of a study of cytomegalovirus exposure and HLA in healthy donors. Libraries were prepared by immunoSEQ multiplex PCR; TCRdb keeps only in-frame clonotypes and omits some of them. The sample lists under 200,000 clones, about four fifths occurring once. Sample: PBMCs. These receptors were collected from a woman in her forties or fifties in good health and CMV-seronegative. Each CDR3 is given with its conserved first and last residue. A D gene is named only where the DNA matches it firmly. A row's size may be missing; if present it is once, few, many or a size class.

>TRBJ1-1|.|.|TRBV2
TGTGCCAGCAGGGGCGGCGTGGGGGGGAGCACTGAAGCTTTCTTT
CASRGGVGGSTEAFF
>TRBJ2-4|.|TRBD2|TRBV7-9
TGTTCCAGCAGCTTTCGAGGGCTAGCGGGGGCCCTAGCCAAAAACATTCAGTACTTC
CSSSFRGLAGALAKNIQYF
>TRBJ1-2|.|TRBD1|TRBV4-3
TGCGCCAGCAGCCAAGTTCCGGGACAGGGAAACTATGGCTACACCTTC
CASSQVPGQGNYGYTF
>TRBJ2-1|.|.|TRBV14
TGTGCCAGCAGCCAAGATAGGCGGGGGCCATTCTACAATGAGCAGTTCTTC
CASSQDRRGPFYNEQFF
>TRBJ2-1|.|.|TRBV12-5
TGTGCTAGTGGTTTGAGCCGGGGAGGTTTTATGCATGAGCAGTTCTTC
CASGLSRGGFMHEQFF
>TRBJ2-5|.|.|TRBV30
TGTGCCTGGAGTGTGGCAGGACAAGAGACCCAGTACTTC
CAWSVAGQETQYF
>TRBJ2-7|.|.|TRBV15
TGTGCCACCAGCCAAACCTACGAGCAGTACTTC
CATSQTYEQYF
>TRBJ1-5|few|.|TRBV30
TGTGCCTGGAGTGCAGGCCCGCTTTGGGGCAATCAGCCCCAGCATTTT
CAWSAGPLWGNQPQHF
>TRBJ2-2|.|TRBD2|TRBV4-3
TGCGCCAGCAGCCCTTGGACTAGCGCCGGGGAGCTGTTTTTT
CASSPWTSAGELFF
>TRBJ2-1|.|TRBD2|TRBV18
TGTGCCAGCTCACCGAACGGACTAGCGGTCAATGAGCAGTTCTTC
CASSPNGLAVNEQFF
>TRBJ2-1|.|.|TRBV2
TGTGCCAGCAGGATGACTACAAATGAGCAGTTCTTC
CASRMTTNEQFF
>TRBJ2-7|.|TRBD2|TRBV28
TGTGCCAGCAGTGGATACGGGGGGGCCATTCAACTCGAGCAGTACTTC
CASSGYGGAIQLEQYF
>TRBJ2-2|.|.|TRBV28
TGTGCCAGCAACCCCCGATCTGTTAGAGGCTTCCAACGCACCGGGGAGCTGTTTTTT
CASNPRSVRGFQRTGELFF
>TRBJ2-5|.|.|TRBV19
TGTGCCAGTAGTATTCTTAGGGGTGAGACCCAGTACTTC
CASSILRGETQYF
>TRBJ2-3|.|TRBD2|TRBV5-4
TGTGCCAGCAGCACCGGACTAGCCGTCTATCCCAATACGCAGTATTTT
CASSTGLAVYPNTQYF
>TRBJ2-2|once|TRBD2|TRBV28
TGTGCCAGCAGTCCCGACCGGGGGGGGGTAACCGGGGAGCTGTTTTTT
CASSPDRGGVTGELFF
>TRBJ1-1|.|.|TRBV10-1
TGCGCCAGCAGTGAGCAGGGTTGGACTGAAGCTTTCTTT
CASSEQGWTEAFF
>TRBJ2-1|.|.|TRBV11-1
TGTGCCAGCAGCCGGTGGCGGGACCCCCCTAACAATGAGCAGTTCTTC
CASSRWRDPPNNEQFF
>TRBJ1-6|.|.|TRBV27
TGTGCCAGCGCTCTAGGAAGGGGACTTTATAATTCACCCCTCCACTTT
CASALGRGLYNSPLHF
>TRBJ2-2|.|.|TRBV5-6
TGTGCCAGCAGCTTGGATGGACAGACAAACACCGGGGAGCTGTTTTTT
CASSLDGQTNTGELFF
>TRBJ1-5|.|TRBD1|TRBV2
TGTGCCAGCAGCGGACAGGGAGGTAGAAGCAATCAGCCCCAGCATTTT
CASSGQGGRSNQPQHF
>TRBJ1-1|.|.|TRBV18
TGTGCCAGCTCACCGTTTTTGGGGGGGGACACTGAAGCTTTCTTT
CASSPFLGGDTEAFF
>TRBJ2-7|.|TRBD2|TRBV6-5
TGTGCCAGCACCCGGGACTATCCCTACGAGCAGTACTTC
CASTRDYPYEQYF
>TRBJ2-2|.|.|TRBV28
TGTGCCAGCAGGGCTCCGACTAGTTCCCGGGAGCTGTTTTTT
CASRAPTSSRELFF
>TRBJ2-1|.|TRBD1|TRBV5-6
TGTGCCAGCAGCTTACGGACAGGGGCCTACAATGAGCAGTTCTTC
CASSLRTGAYNEQFF